This T cell receptor (beta chain) was identified during a study of blood T cell repertoires in COVID-19. About the research overall: Acute-phase and convalescent COVID-19 samples originated in the United States, Italy and Spain. The cDNA or gDNA used as material had been derived from T cells, B-cell-depleted T cells, or PBMCs.

Per the original methods: From reference gene primer amplification, estimates of nucleated cell counts were derived. Data came from immunoSEQ multiplex PCR; TCRdb stores just in-frame clones and leaves some out. V and J calls and clone size follow that table, whereas D and trimming were derived from the DNA. Of around 280,000 clones listed, more than 75% are singletons. With 3 bases removed from V and 8 bases from J, the gap between germline ends came to 10 bases. This CDR3 comprises 12 residues. This chain links TRBV12-3 or TRBV12-4 with TRBJ1-2; D gene uncertain. Input material: peripheral blood. This TCR was sampled from a woman in her 30s who had recovered from COVID-19. The CDR3 region is CASSFIGAGYTF. CDR3 sequence (DNA): TGTGCCAGCAGTTTCATAGGAGCAGGCTACACCTTC.